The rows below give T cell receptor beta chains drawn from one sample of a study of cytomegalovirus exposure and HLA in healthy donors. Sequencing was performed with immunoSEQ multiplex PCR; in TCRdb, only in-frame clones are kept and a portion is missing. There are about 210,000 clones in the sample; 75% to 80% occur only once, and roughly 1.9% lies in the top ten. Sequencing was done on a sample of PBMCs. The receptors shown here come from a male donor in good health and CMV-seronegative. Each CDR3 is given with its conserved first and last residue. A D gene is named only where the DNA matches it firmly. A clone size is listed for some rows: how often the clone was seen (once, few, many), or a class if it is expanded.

CDR3aa: CASRVTGTVTEAFF; CDR3nt: TGCGCCAGCAGGGTGACAGGGACGGTTACTGAAGCTTTCTTT; v_gene: TRBV10-2; j_gene: TRBJ1-1; d_gene: TRBD1; abundance: .
CDR3aa: CASSQTLQGLAGQGETQYF; CDR3nt: TGCGCCAGCAGCCAGACCCTCCAGGGACTAGCGGGACAGGGGGAGACCCAGTACTTC; v_gene: TRBV4-3; j_gene: TRBJ2-5; d_gene: TRBD2; abundance: .
CDR3aa: CSYQTDRGTEAFF; CDR3nt: TGCAGCTACCAAACGGACAGGGGCACTGAAGCTTTCTTT; v_gene: TRBV29-1; j_gene: TRBJ1-1; d_gene: TRBD1; abundance: .
CDR3aa: CASSYRDRDYEQYF; CDR3nt: TGTGCCAGCAGCTACCGGGACAGAGACTACGAGCAGTACTTC; v_gene: TRBV7-8; j_gene: TRBJ2-7; d_gene: TRBD1; abundance: .
CDR3aa: CASSLMVAGEGEQYF; CDR3nt: TGTGCCAGCAGCTTAATGGTAGCGGGGGAAGGCGAGCAGTACTTC; v_gene: TRBV11-2; j_gene: TRBJ2-7; d_gene: TRBD2; abundance: .
CDR3aa: CASSEANGQSPPLHF; CDR3nt: TGTGCCAGCAGTGAAGCGAACGGACAATCCCCACCCCTCCACTTT; v_gene: TRBV6-1; j_gene: TRBJ1-6; d_gene: .; abundance: .
CDR3aa: CSGDRGGQETQYF; CDR3nt: TGCAGCGGGGATAGGGGAGGGCAAGAGACCCAGTACTTC; v_gene: TRBV29-1; j_gene: TRBJ2-5; d_gene: TRBD2; abundance: .
CDR3aa: CASSLLAGGTNTGELFF; CDR3nt: TGCGCCAGCAGCTTATTAGCGGGGGGCACTAACACCGGGGAGCTGTTTTTT; v_gene: TRBV5-1; j_gene: TRBJ2-2; d_gene: TRBD2; abundance: .
CDR3aa: CASSVTQNRDNEQFF; CDR3nt: TGTGCCAGCAGTGTAACACAGAACAGGGACAATGAGCAGTTCTTC; v_gene: TRBV2; j_gene: TRBJ2-1; d_gene: .; abundance: .
CDR3aa: CASSYGGVEAFF; CDR3nt: TGTGCCAGCAGTTATGGGGGCGTTGAAGCTTTCTTT; v_gene: TRBV6-5; j_gene: TRBJ1-1; d_gene: .; abundance: .
CDR3aa: CAIQDREYGYTF; CDR3nt: TGTGCCATTCAGGACAGGGAATATGGCTACACCTTC; v_gene: TRBV2; j_gene: TRBJ1-2; d_gene: TRBD1; abundance: .
CDR3aa: CASSGQGPGGYTF; CDR3nt: TGTGCCAGCAGCGGACAGGGCCCCGGTGGCTACACCTTC; v_gene: TRBV6-5; j_gene: TRBJ1-2; d_gene: TRBD1; abundance: .
CDR3aa: CASSQARQGFSTTNEKLFF; CDR3nt: TGTGCCAGCAGCCAAGCCCGACAGGGGTTCTCCACAACTAATGAAAAACTGTTTTTT; v_gene: TRBV4-2; j_gene: TRBJ1-4; d_gene: TRBD1; abundance: .
CDR3aa: CASSSLAPSYNEQFF; CDR3nt: TGCGCCAGCAGCTCTCTGGCTCCCTCCTACAATGAGCAGTTCTTC; v_gene: TRBV5-1; j_gene: TRBJ2-1; d_gene: .; abundance: .
CDR3aa: CASSDQDNNEQFF; CDR3nt: TGTGCCAGCAGTGACCAGGACAACAATGAGCAGTTCTTC; v_gene: TRBV6-4; j_gene: TRBJ2-1; d_gene: .; abundance: many
CDR3aa: CASSPRGTTNEKLFF; CDR3nt: TGTGCCAGCAGTCCCAGGGGGACCACTAATGAAAAACTGTTTTTT; v_gene: TRBV7-9; j_gene: TRBJ1-4; d_gene: TRBD1; abundance: .
CDR3aa: CSSSRPGTSGNNEQFF; CDR3nt: TGTTCCAGCAGCCGCCCCGGGACTAGCGGAAACAATGAGCAGTTCTTC; v_gene: TRBV7-9; j_gene: TRBJ2-1; d_gene: TRBD2; abundance: .
CDR3aa: CASSPTSASETQYF; CDR3nt: TGTGCCAGCAGCCCCACTAGCGCCTCGGAGACCCAGTACTTC; v_gene: TRBV7-6; j_gene: TRBJ2-5; d_gene: TRBD2; abundance: .
CDR3aa: CAWSSTAFYEQYF; CDR3nt: TGTGCCTGGAGTTCGACAGCTTTCTACGAGCAGTACTTC; v_gene: TRBV30; j_gene: TRBJ2-7; d_gene: .; abundance: few
CDR3aa: CASSEARLPYNEQFF; CDR3nt: TGTGCCAGCAGTGAAGCTAGACTCCCCTACAATGAGCAGTTCTTC; v_gene: TRBV2; j_gene: TRBJ2-1; d_gene: .; abundance: few